This is a list of T cell receptor beta chains from one sample in a study of control samples from healthy donors and cancer patients. Produced via immunoSEQ multiplex PCR; TCRdb's table is partial and in-frame only. The repertoire has some 150,000 clones, more than 90% of them found once; the top ten carry 3% to 4%. Material: blood. The source of these receptors is a man aged 25 to 40 in good health. The conserved cysteine and the conserved F or W are not part of the CDR3 here.

TRBV15	TRBJ1-5	ATSRGGNQPQH
TRBV19	TRBJ2-1	ASSNGGHGQFGEQF
TRBV5-4	TRBJ2-1	ASSLGGLVNEQF
TRBV6-1	TRBJ1-1	ASSEAQGTEAF
TRBV5-1	TRBJ2-3	ASSEGIIGTDTQY
TRBV10-1	TRBJ2-4	ASSDPGAENIQY
TRBV7-9	TRBJ1-1	ASSLAQGLNTEAF
TRBV28	TRBJ2-7	ASSLPGLAYEQY
TRBV5-6	TRBJ1-3	ASSLNGWWTGNTIY
TRBV25-1	TRBJ1-1	ASSEWHTEAF
TRBV5-4	TRBJ2-1	ASSLVDNEQF
TRBV11-2	TRBJ2-2	ASRTATGELF
TRBV14	TRBJ1-2	ASSQIANYGYT
TRBV3-1/TRBV3-2	TRBJ1-4	ASSQISGGSAEKLF
TRBV15	TRBJ1-2	ATSTLGQGRYGYT
TRBV28	TRBJ1-5	ASSPQGLNQPQH
TRBV10-2	TRBJ1-6	ASSDVRIRSPLH
TRBV27	TRBJ2-3	ASRGIDTQY
TRBV19	TRBJ1-2	ASSNGQGVGPNYGYT
TRBV7-2	TRBJ1-3	ASSLVASSGNTIY
TRBV28	TRBJ2-7	ASSSQTASYEQY
TRBV2	TRBJ1-2	ASSEWRGKYGYT
TRBV9	TRBJ2-3	ASSVDSGEDTQY
TRBV5-1	TRBJ1-2	ASSSGTGGFGYT
TRBV19	TRBJ1-2	ASSIGQGNDGYT
TRBV11-3	TRBJ2-3	ASSSWDSHTDTQY
TRBV30	TRBJ1-6	AWSVGSSYNSPLH
TRBV15	TRBJ1-1	ATGIRGSRYTEAF
TRBV4-2	TRBJ1-1	ASSQEREAANTEAF
TRBV10-3	TRBJ2-1	AISESGSYNEQF
TRBV30	TRBJ2-1	AWSVGNEQF
TRBV27	TRBJ1-2	ASREKRDRYYGYT
TRBV6-6	TRBJ1-3	ASRLDMAGNTIY
TRBV19	TRBJ1-1	ASSMMEARMNTEAF
TRBV3-1/TRBV3-2	TRBJ1-5	ASSQEWSGQPQH
TRBV13	TRBJ2-4	ASSPSGAAKNIQY
TRBV6-2/TRBV6-3	TRBJ1-2	ASSYSMTGAGYT
TRBV11-2	TRBJ1-6	ASSPGQGSVVDSPLH
TRBV5-1	TRBJ2-2	ASSGPGGPTGELF
TRBV19	TRBJ2-4	ASSFSGGAAKNIQY
TRBV3-1/TRBV3-2	TRBJ2-1	ASSVPRTSGDYNEQF
TRBV11-2	TRBJ2-3	ASSLDLGQVSTDTQY
TRBV19	TRBJ2-7	ASSIGGRSSYEQY
TRBV19	TRBJ2-1	ASSIRGSGGLYNEQF
TRBV7-3	TRBJ1-2	ASSLVAGDYGYT
TRBV4-2	TRBJ2-1	ASSQAQLAGGPYEQF
TRBV18	TRBJ2-5	ASSPMTLQETQY
TRBV6-5	TRBJ2-2	ASSRKSNTGELF
TRBV5-1	TRBJ2-7	ASSLTANEGYEQY
TRBV10-3	TRBJ1-1	ASQAGGTEAF
TRBV28	TRBJ1-1	ASITGAANTEAF
TRBV24-1	TRBJ2-6	ATSGATSDSGANVLT
TRBV27	TRBJ2-7	ASSPSGQAYEQY
TRBV28	TRBJ2-5	ASSLSRGLAGAVQETQY
TRBV9	TRBJ1-1	ASSLMDWNTEAF
TRBV9	TRBJ1-2	ASSVQGAGSSGYT
TRBV27	TRBJ1-1	ASSLEWTLSGDTEAF